The 3 T cell receptor beta chains below were found in one sample sequenced in a study of breast tumors, draining lymph nodes, adjacent tissues. TCRdb re-called the multiplex PCR reads with MiXCR, one entry per CDR3 protein. Here the sample spans 130,000 or so distinct CDR3 sequences, less than 25% being singletons. Samples came from axillary lymph nodes draining the breast cancer. The sequenced sample was axillary lymph node tissue. Receptor source: a female donor with breast cancer. Some clones in this sample may be carry-over from other donors' samples.

In this sample, this clonotype turned up many times. The V call is TRBV7-2, the J call TRBJ2-5; a possible D gene is TRBD1 (5 bases). There are 14 residues in the CDR3. V shed 2 bases and J shed 5 bases, with 12 bases lying between them. CDR1 is SGHTA, CDR2 FQGNSA, per germline. The CDR3: CASSLSAGWETQYF. CDR3 coding DNA: TGTGCCAGCAGCTTATCGGCAGGGTGGGAGACCCAGTACTTC.

There are many counts of this clonotype. The V and J genes are TRBV14 and TRBJ2-7, with TRBD2 matching over 8 bases. V was pared by 4 bases and J by 7 bases, with 9 bases of the junction left unmatched. The CDR3 is 14 residues long. Looked up from germline, CDR1 is SGHDN and CDR2 is FVKESK. CDR3 sequence reads: CASSLSGTFREQYF. Written as DNA, the CDR3 is TGTGCCAGCAGCCTTAGCGGGACCTTTAGGGAGCAGTACTTC.

Remarks on this clonotype: A much larger clone lies a single base off, so this may be a read error. The conserved closing phenylalanine or tryptophan is absent in this CDR3, likely reflecting a read error. V is TRBV7-9 and J is TRBJ2-5; 9 bases are shared with TRBD1. V lost 5 bases, J lost 4 bases, and 8 bases stayed unmatched. Germline V gives CDR1 SEHNR, CDR2 FQNEAQ (reference sequence). The CDR3 totals 15 residues. In nucleotides, the CDR3 is TGTGCCAGCAGCGAGGACAGGGGCCCTGCAGAGACCCAGTACCTC. Protein product: CASSEDRGPAETQYL.